A single sample gave rise to the 9 T cell receptor beta chains below, sequenced in a study of shared clonotypes between healthy human individuals. Using immunoSEQ multiplex PCR, the repertoire was profiled, and TCRdb retains in-frame clones only, with some absent. This table has 850,000 to 1,200,000 clones, under 80% appearing once. Sequenced: memory CD4+ T cells sorted from blood. The subset: CD45RA-negative fraction. The receptors come from a man aged 18 to 35 in good health.

The sample holds one count of this clone. The V and J genes are TRBV6-5 and TRBJ1-6; TRBD1 aligns across 8 bases. V shed 6 bases, J shed 11 bases, and the junction held 12 bases outside the gene matches. From germline, CDR1 is MNHEY and CDR2 SVGAGI. This CDR3 is 15 amino acids long. DNA for the CDR3: TGTGCCAGCAGCCAAGGCGACAGGGGTCAGCCACCCCTCCACTTT. It codes for CASSQGDRGQPPLHF.

The V call is TRBV5-1, the J call TRBJ2-3; D is unresolved. In germline, CDR1 is SGHRS, CDR2 YFSETQ. Trimming removed 2 bases from V and 4 bases from J, with 11 bases in between. The CDR3 has 14 residues. The chain's CDR3 is CASSFSEHPDTQYF. CDR3 DNA: TGCGCCAGCAGCTTCAGTGAGCACCCAGATACGCAGTATTTT. The complete variable domain, with remaining parts taken from reference TRBV5-1 and TRBJ2-3, reads KAGVTQTPRYLIKTRGQQVTLSCSPISGHRSVSWYQQTPGQGLQFLFEYFSETQRNKGNFPGRFSGRQFSNSRSEMNVSTLELGDSALYLCASSFSEHPDTQYFGPGTRLTVL.

About this clone itself: The junction differs from germline at one of its ends, possibly a read error. Other DNA sequences in the same sample also yield this CDR3. The chain couples TRBV7-7 to TRBJ2-3, with D hard to call. The CDR3 has 14 residues. From germline, CDR1 is SSHAT and CDR2 FNYEAQ (reference sequence). CDR3 nucleotide sequence: TGTGCTAGCAGCTTGAGCCTCGGGACAGATACGCAGTATTTT. Its protein product is CASSLSLGTDTQYF.

The rearrangement links TRBV5-1 to TRBJ2-1; D perhaps matches TRBD1 (5 bases). The CDR3 contains 15 residues. Germline V gives CDR1 SGHRS, CDR2 YFSETQ. Trimming pared 4 bases from V and 8 bases from J, leaving 19 bases between. CDR3 sequence: CASSVQGDFFDEQFF. CDR3 in DNA: TGCGCCAGCAGCGTCCAGGGTGATTTTTTCGATGAGCAGTTCTTC.

This clone occurred a few times. The same CDR3 arises from other DNA sequences in this sample as well. The J gene is TRBJ1-4, the V gene TRBV2; 8 nucleotides match TRBD1. Germline assignment: CDR1 SNHLY and CDR2 FYNNEI. The length of the CDR3 is 14 residues. The junction had 6 bases not matched to a gene; V was cut back by 5 bases and J by 7 bases. CDR3 region: CASSFGQGGEKLFF. CDR3 in DNA: TGTGCCAGCAGTTTCGGACAGGGAGGTGAAAAACTGTTTTTT.

The CDR3 spells CSVGGQGLYNEQFF. The CDR3 nucleotides read TGCAGCGTTGGTGGACAGGGGCTATACAATGAGCAGTTCTTC. The V and J genes are TRBV29-1 and TRBJ2-1; TRBD1 agrees at 9 bases. Germline V gene lookup returns CDR1 SQVTM and CDR2 ANQGSEA. The length of the CDR3 is 14 residues. V shed 4 bases, J shed 4 bases, and the junction held 5 bases outside the gene matches.

This clone was counted a few times. J is TRBJ1-3 and V is TRBV7-2; D may be TRBD1 (5 bases). Germline assignment: CDR1 SGHTA and CDR2 FQGNSA. V was clipped by 5 bases and J by 0 bases, with 14 bases between them. This CDR3 comprises 16 residues. The DNA of the CDR3 is TGTGCCAGCAGCCAACGACGGGGCCTCTCTGGAAACACCATATATTTT. Translating it yields CASSQRRGLSGNTIYF.

This clone was observed a few times. The chain employs TRBV6-6 and TRBJ2-3; no firm D call. Germline CDR1 MNHNY, CDR2 SVGAGI (reference sequence). Trimming took 6 bases from V and 0 from J, leaving 7 bases between them. There are 13 residues in the CDR3. The CDR3 nucleotides are TGTGCCAGCAGCTCGAGCAGCACAGATACGCAGTATTTT. Its translation is CASSSSSTDTQYF.

In this sample, this clone turned up a few times. The rearrangement links TRBV7-8 to TRBJ1-3; D remains ambiguous. The germline CDR1 and CDR2 sequences are SGHVS and FQNEAQ. There are 14 residues in the CDR3. V was pared by 6 bases and J by 4 bases, with 13 bases between. The CDR3 protein is CASSRMSIGNTIYF. The CDR3 nucleotides are TGTGCCAGCAGTCGTATGTCCATCGGAAACACCATATATTTT.